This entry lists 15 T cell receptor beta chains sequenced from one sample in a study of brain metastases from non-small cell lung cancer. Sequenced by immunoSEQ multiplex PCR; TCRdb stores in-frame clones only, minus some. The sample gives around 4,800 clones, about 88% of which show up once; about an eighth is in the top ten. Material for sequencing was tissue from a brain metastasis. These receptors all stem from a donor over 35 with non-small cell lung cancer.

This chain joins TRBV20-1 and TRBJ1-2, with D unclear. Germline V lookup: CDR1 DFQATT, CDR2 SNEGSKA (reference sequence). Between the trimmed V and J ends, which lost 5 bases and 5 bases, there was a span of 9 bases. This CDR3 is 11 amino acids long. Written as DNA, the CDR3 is TGCAGTGCTCTTGATGATTATGGCTACACCTTC. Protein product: CSALDDYGYTF.

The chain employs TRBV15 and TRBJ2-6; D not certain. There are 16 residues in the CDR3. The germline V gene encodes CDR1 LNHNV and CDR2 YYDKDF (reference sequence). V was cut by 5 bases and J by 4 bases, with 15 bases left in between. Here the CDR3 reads CATSALDVAGANVLTF. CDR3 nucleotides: TGTGCCACCAGCGCTCTAGATGTGGCCGGGGCCAACGTCCTGACTTTC. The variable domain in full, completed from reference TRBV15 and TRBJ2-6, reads DAMVIQNPRYQVTQFGKPVTLSCSQTLNHNVMYWYQQKSSQAPKLLFHYYDKDFNNEADTPDNFQSRRPNTSFCFLDIRSPGLGDTAMYLCATSALDVAGANVLTFGAGSRLTVL.

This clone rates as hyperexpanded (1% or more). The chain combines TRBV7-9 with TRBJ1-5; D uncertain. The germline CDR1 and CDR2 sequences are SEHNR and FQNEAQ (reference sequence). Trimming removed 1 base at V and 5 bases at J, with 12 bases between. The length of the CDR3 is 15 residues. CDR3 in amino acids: CASSLDHPGDQPQHF. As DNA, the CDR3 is TGTGCCAGCAGCTTAGACCACCCGGGCGATCAGCCCCAGCATTTT.

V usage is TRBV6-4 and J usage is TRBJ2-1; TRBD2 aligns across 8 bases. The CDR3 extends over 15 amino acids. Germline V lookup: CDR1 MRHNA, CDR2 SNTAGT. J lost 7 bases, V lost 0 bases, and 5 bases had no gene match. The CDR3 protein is CASSDSGGASNEQFF. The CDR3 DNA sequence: TGTGCCAGCAGTGACTCCGGGGGGGCGAGTAATGAGCAGTTCTTC.

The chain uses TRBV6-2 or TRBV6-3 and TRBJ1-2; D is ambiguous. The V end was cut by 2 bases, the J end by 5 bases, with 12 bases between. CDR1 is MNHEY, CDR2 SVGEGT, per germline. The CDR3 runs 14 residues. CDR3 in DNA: TGTGCCAGCAGTTACGAGGCGGTAGGGTATGGCTACACCTTC. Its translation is CASSYEAVGYGYTF.

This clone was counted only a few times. The CDR3 DNA sequence: TGCTACCCGACAGTGAACACTGAAGCTTTCTTT. It translates to CYPTVNTEAFF. The chain uses TRBV29-1 and TRBJ1-1, with D possibly matching TRBD1 (5 bases). The CDR3 totals 11 residues. Germline lookup yields CDR1 SQVTM and CDR2 ANQGSEA.

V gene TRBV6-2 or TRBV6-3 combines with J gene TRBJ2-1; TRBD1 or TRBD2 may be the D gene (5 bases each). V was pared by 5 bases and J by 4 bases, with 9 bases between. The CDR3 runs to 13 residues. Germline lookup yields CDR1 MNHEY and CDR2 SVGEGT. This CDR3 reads CASSGTAYNEQFF. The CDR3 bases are TGTGCCAGCAGTGGGACGGCGTACAATGAGCAGTTCTTC.

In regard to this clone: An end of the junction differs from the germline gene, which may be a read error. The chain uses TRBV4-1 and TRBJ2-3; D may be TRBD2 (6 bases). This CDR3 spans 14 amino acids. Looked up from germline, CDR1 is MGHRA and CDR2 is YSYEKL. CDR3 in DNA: TGCGCTAGCAGCAGGGAGGAGGTCACAGATACGCAGTATTTT. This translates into CASSREEVTDTQYF.

CDR3 sequence (DNA): TGTGCCAGCAGCACCCGGGGGGGCCTTGAGACCCAGTACTTC. This sequence encodes CASSTRGGLETQYF. The chain links TRBV7-2 to TRBJ2-5; 8 nucleotides agree with TRBD2. With 5 bases clipped from V and 5 bases from J, the junction kept 7 bases outside the gene matches. CDR1 is SGHTA, CDR2 FQGNSA, per germline. The CDR3 runs 14 residues.

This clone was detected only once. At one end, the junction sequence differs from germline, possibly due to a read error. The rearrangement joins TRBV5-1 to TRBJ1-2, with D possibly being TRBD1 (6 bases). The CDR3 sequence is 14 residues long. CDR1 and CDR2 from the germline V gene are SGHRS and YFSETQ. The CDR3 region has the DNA TGCGCCAACAGCTCGCAACAGGGTTCCTATGGCTACACCTTC. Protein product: CANSSQQGSYGYTF.

In DNA, the CDR3 is TGCGCCAGCAGTCCCGGGACTGTGAACACCGGGGAGCTGTTTTTT. It specifies CASSPGTVNTGELFF. This rearrangement joins TRBV5-1 to TRBJ2-2, with a possible D match to TRBD2 (6 bases). The CDR3 loop spans 15 amino acids. Germline CDR1 is SGHRS and CDR2 is YFSETQ. The V gene lost 5 bases and the J gene lost 1 base, with 12 bases spanning the gap.

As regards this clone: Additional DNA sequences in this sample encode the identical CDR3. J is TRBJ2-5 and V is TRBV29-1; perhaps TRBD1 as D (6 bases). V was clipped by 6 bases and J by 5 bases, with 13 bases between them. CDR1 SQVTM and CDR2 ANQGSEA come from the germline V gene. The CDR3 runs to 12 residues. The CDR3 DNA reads TGCAGCGTGGGGGCCCAGCAGGAGACCCAGTACTTC. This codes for CSVGAQQETQYF.

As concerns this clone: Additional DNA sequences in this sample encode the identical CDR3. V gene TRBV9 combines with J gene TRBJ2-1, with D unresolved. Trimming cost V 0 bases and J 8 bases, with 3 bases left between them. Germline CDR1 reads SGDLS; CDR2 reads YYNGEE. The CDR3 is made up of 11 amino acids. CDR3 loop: CASSVGYEQFF. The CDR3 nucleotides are TGTGCCAGCAGCGTAGGATATGAGCAGTTCTTC.

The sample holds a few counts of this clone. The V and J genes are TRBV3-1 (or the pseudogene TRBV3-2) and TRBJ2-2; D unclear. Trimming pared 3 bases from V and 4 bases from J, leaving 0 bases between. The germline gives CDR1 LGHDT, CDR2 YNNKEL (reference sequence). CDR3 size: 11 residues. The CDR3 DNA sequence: TGTGCCAGCAGCCACACCGGGGAGCTGTTTTTT. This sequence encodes CASSHTGELFF.

The CDR3 spells CAWSVSRTRWSPLHF. CDR3 nucleotides: TGTGCCTGGAGTGTAAGTAGGACCAGGTGGTCACCCCTCCACTTT. The V call is TRBV30, the J call TRBJ1-6, with D unclear. Germline CDR1 is GTSNPN and CDR2 is SVGIG (reference sequence). There are 15 residues in the CDR3. Deletions cut 0 bases from V and 10 bases from J, with 16 bases between.